This T cell receptor (beta chain) was captured by sequencing in a study of T-cell memory formation after mild COVID-19. Sample barcodes and UMIs were carried by the TCR alpha and TCR beta cDNA libraries that 5'RACE generated with constant-segment primers. One entry per CDR3 protein results from TCRdb running MiXCR on the 5' RACE reads. The sample lists about 180,000 distinct CDR3 sequences; approximately 16% were seen once. Trimming at V came to 4 bases and at J to 3 bases, leaving 1 base not matched to a gene. There are 14 residues in the CDR3. Germline V gives CDR1 LGHNA, CDR2 YSLEER. This clonotype was seen many times.

This TCR was sampled from an adult woman who had mild COVID-19 (a few samples of this study predate the infection). Cell type and time point are not known. The chain joins TRBV4-3 to TRBJ2-5; 11 bases are shared with TRBD2. The source material was PBMCs or a T cell subset sorted from them (not recorded which). The CDR3: CASSPGLAEETQYF. For the CDR3, the DNA is TGCGCCAGCAGCCCGGGACTAGCGGAAGAGACCCAGTACTTC.